This T cell receptor beta chain was documented in a study of CD8+ T cells in alopecia areata. Looking at the study overall: Donors of skin were C3H/HeJ mice aged roughly 6-13 months with spontaneous alopecia, and recipients were approximately 6-11-week-old female C3H/HeJ mice.

Study-wide findings and caveats: Lesional scalp, especially alopecia totalis/universalis, showed higher clonality than normal scalp.

Following extraction, RNA underwent reverse transcription to cDNA, which served as the sequencing template. Sequencing was performed with immunoSEQ multiplex PCR; in TCRdb, only in-frame clones are kept and a portion is missing. The repertoire consists of about 270,000 clones, none detected only once. Markers including CD4, CD8alpha, NKG2D and NKG2ACE guided sorting of pooled cutaneous lymph node cells. On this clone itself: Its antigen is as yet unknown. Mouse gene names and germline throughout. The read is 4 residues too short to cover the CDR3 end, so that end is filled in from the germline J gene.

CDR3 length equals 12 residues. Per germline, CDR1 NSHNY and CDR2 SYGAGN. The V gene is TRBV13-1, the J gene TRBJ2-2; perhaps TRBD2 as D (5 bases). This receptor was taken from a C3H/HeJ mouse with alopecia areata. For this strain, the MHC haplotype corresponds to H2-k. The sample taken for sequencing was CD4+ T cells sorted from a lymph node. CDR3 bases read: TGTGCCAGCAGTGAAACTGGCGGG. Its translation is CASSETGG. The entire CDR3 protein reads CASSETGGQLYF.